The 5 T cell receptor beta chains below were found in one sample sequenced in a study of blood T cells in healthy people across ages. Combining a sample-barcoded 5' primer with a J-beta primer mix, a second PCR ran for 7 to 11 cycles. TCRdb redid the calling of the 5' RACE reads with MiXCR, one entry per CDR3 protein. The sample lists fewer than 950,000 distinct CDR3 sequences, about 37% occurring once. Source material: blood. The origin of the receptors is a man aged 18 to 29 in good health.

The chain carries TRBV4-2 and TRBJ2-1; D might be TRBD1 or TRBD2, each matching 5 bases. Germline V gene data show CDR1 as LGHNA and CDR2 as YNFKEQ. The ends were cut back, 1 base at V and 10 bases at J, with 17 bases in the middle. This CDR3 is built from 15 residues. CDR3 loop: CASSQAGTVKREQFF. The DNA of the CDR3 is TGTGCCAGCAGCCAAGCGGGGACGGTGAAAAGGGAGCAGTTCTTC.

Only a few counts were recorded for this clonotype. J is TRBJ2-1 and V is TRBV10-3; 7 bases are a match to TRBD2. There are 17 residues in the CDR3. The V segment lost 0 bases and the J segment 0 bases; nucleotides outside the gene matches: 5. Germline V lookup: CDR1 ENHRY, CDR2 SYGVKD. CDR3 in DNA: TGTGCCATCAGTGAGTCGACGCTAGCGGACTCCTACAATGAGCAGTTCTTC. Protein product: CAISESTLADSYNEQFF.

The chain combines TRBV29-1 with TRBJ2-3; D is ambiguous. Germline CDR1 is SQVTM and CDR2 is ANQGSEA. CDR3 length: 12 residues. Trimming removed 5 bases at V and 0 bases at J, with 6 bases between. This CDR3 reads CSVNGSTDTQYF. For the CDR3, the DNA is TGCAGCGTTAATGGCAGCACAGATACGCAGTATTTT.

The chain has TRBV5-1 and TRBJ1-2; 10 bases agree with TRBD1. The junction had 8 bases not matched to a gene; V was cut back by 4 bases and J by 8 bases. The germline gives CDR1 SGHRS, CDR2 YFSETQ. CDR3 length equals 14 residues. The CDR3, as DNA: TGCGCCAGCAGCCCAGGGACAGGGGTGTTCGGCTACACCTTC. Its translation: CASSPGTGVFGYTF.

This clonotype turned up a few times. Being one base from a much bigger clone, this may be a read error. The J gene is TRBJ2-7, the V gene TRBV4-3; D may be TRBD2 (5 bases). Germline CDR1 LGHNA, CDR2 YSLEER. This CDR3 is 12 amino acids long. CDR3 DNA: TGCGCCACCAGCGGTAGGGTTTACGAGCAGTACTTC. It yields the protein CATSGRVYEQYF.